This T cell receptor (beta chain) was found in a study of T cell changes during pregnancy in multiple sclerosis. Germline values: CDR1 MDHEN, CDR2 SYDVKM. V lost 4 bases and J lost 4, with 8 bases in between. CDR3 length: 13 residues. The method was immunoSEQ multiplex PCR; TCRdb's version includes in-frame clones alone and lacks a portion of them. The sample consists of over 35,000 clones, 90% to 95% of them appearing once. Sequenced material: CD4+ T cells from peripheral blood mononuclear cells, taken in the third trimester of pregnancy. The chain joins TRBV28 to TRBJ1-3; D is unclear. This receptor was taken from a female donor in good health, enrolled as a control in a pregnancy study. Here the CDR3 DNA reads TGTGCCAGCAGTTACGGAGTGGGAAACACCATATATTTT. Its protein is CASSYGVGNTIYF.